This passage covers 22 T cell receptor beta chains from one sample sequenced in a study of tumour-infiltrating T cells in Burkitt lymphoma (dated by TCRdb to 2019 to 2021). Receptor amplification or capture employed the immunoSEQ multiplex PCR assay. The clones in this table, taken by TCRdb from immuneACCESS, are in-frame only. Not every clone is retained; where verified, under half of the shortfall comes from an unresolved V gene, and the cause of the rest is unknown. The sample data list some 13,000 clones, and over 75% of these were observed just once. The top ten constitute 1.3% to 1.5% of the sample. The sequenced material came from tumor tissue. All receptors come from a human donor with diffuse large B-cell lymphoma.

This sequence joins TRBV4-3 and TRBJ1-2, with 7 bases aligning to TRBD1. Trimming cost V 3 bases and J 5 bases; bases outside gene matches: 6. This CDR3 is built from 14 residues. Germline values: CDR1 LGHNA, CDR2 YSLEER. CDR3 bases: TGCGCCAGCAGCCAGGCGACAGGGTCTTATGGCTACACCTTC. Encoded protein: CASSQATGSYGYTF.

The CDR3 protein is CASSVVGGGNTEAFF. In DNA, the CDR3 is TGTGCCAGCAGCGTAGTAGGGGGTGGGAACACTGAAGCTTTCTTT. The V gene is TRBV9, the J gene TRBJ1-1; tentative D call: TRBD1 (6 bases). With 0 bases removed from V and 1 base from J, the gap between germline ends came to 10 bases. From germline, CDR1 is SGDLS and CDR2 YYNGEE. This CDR3 comprises 15 residues.

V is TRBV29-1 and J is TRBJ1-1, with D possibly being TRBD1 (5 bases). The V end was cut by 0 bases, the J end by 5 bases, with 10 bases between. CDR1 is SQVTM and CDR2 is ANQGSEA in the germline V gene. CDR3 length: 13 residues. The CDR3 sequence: CSVEDWGNTEAFF. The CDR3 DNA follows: TGCAGCGTTGAAGATTGGGGGAATACTGAAGCTTTCTTT.

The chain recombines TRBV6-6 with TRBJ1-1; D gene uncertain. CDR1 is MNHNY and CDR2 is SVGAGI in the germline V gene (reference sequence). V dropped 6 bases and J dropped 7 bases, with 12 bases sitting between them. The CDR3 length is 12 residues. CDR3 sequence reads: CASSPDAVEAFF. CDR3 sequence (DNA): TGTGCCAGCAGCCCAGACGCCGTTGAAGCTTTCTTT.

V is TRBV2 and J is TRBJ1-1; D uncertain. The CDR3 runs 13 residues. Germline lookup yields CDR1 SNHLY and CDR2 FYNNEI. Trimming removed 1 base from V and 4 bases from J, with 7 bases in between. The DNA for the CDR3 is TGTGCCAGCAGTGAAGTGGCAGCCACTGAAGCTTTCTTT. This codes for CASSEVAATEAFF.

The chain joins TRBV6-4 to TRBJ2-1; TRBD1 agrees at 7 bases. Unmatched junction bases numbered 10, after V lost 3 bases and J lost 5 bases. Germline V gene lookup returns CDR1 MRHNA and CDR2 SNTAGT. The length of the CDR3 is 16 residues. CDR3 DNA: TGTGCCAGCAGTGATCAACCGGGACAGCCCGACAATGAGCAGTTCTTC. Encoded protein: CASSDQPGQPDNEQFF.

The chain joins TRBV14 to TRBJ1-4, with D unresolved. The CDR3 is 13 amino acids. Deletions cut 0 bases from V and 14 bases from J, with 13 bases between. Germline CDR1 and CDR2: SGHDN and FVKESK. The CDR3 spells CASSQEMAGELFF. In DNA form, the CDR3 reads TGTGCCAGCAGCCAAGAGATGGCCGGAGAGCTGTTTTTT. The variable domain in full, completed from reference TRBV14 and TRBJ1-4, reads EAGVTQFPSHSVIEKGQTVTLRCDPISGHDNLYWYRRVMGKEIKFLLHFVKESKQDESGMPNNRFLAERTGGTYSTLKVQPAELEDSGVYFCASSQEMAGELFFGSGTQLSVL.

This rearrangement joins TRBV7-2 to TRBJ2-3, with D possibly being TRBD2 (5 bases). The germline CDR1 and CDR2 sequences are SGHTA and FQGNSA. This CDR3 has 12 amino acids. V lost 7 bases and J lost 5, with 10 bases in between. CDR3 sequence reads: CASTLRGDTQYF. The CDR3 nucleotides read TGTGCCAGCACCCTACGGGGAGATACGCAGTATTTT.

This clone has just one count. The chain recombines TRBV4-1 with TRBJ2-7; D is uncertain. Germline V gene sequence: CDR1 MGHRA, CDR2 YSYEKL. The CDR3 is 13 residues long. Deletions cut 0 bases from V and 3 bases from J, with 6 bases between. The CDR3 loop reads CASSQEGVYEQYF. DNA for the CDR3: TGCGCCAGCAGCCAAGAGGGCGTCTACGAGCAGTACTTC.

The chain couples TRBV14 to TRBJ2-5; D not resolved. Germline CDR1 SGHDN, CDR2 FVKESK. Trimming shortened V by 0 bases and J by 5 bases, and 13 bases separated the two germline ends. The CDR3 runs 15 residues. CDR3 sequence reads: CASSQDQITQETQYF. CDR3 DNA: TGTGCCAGCAGCCAAGATCAAATAACTCAGGAGACCCAGTACTTC.

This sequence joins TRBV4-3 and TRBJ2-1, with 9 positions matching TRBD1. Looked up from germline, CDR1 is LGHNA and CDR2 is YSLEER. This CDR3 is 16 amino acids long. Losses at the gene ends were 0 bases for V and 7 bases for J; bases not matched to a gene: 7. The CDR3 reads CASSQDYKGQGNEQFF. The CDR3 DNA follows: TGCGCCAGCAGCCAAGATTATAAGGGACAGGGAAATGAGCAGTTCTTC.

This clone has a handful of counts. CDR3 region: CASSFWGAEAFF. DNA for the CDR3: TGTGCCAGCAGTTTTTGGGGGGCTGAAGCTTTCTTT. The genes are TRBV28 and TRBJ1-1; D is perhaps TRBD1 (5 bases). The CDR3 runs 12 residues. The ends were cut back, 3 bases at V and 6 bases at J, with 8 bases in the middle. CDR1 is MDHEN, CDR2 SYDVKM, per germline. Variable domain in full (rest from reference TRBV28 and TRBJ1-1): DVKVTQSSRYLVKRTGEKVFLECVQDMDHENMFWYRQDPGLGLRLIYFSYDVKMKEKGDIPEGYSVSREKKERFSLILESASTNQTSMYLCASSFWGAEAFFGQGTRLTVV.

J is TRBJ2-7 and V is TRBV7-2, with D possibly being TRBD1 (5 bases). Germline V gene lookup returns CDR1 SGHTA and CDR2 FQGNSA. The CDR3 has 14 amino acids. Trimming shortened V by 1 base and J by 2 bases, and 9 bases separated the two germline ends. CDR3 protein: CASSLDRQTYEQYF. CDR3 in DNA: TGTGCCAGCAGCTTAGACAGGCAGACCTACGAGCAGTACTTC.

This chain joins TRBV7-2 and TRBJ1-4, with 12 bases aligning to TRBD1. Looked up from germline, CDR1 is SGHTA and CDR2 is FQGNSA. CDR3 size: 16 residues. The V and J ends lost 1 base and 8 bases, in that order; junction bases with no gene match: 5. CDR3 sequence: CASSLVGGTGGEKLFF. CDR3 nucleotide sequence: TGTGCCAGCAGCTTAGTAGGGGGGACAGGGGGCGAAAAACTGTTTTTT.

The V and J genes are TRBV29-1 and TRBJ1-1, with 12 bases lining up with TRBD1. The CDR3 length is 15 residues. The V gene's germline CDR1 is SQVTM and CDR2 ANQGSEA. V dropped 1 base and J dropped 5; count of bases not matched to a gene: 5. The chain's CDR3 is CSVEVGTGGGTEAFF. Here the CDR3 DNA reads TGCAGCGTTGAAGTTGGGACAGGGGGCGGAACTGAAGCTTTCTTT.

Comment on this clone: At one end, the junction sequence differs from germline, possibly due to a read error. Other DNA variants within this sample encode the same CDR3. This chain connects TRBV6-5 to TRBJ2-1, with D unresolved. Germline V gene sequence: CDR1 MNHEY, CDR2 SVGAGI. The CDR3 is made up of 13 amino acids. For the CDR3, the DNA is TGTGCTAGCAGTTTCCGGACGTACAATGAGCAGTTCTTC. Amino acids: CASSFRTYNEQFF.

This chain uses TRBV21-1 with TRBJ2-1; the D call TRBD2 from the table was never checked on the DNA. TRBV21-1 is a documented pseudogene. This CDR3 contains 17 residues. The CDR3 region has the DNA TGTGCCAGCAGCAAAGTACTAGCGGGTAACTCCTACAATGAGCAGTTCTTC. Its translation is CASSKVLAGNSYNEQFF.

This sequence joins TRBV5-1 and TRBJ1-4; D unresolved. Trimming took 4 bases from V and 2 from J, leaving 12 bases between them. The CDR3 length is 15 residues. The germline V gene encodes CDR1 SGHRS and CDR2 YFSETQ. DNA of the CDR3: TGCGCCAGCAGCGCATCAGGTACCACTAATGAAAAACTGTTTTTT. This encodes CASSASGTTNEKLFF.

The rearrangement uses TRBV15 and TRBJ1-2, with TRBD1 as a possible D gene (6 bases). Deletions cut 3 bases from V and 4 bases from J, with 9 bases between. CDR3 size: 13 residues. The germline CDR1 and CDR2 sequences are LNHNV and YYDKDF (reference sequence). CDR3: CATSREQGYGYTF. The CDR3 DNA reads TGTGCCACCAGCAGGGAACAGGGCTATGGCTACACCTTC.

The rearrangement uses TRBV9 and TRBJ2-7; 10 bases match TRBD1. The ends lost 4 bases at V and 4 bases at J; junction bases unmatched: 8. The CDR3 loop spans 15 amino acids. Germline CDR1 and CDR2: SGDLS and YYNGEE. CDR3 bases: TGTGCCAGCAGCTCCCGACAGGGGGCGTTGTACGAGCAGTACTTC. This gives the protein CASSSRQGALYEQYF. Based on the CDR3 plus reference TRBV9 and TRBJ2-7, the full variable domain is DSGVTQTPKHLITATGQRVTLRCSPRSGDLSVYWYQQSLDQGLQFLIQYYNGEERAKGNILERFSAQQFPDLHSELNLSSLELGDSALYFCASSSRQGALYEQYFGPGTRLTVT.

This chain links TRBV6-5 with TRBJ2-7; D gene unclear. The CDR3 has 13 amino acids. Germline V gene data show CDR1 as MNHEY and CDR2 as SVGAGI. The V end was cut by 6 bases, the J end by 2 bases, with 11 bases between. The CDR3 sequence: CASSLFPTYEQYF. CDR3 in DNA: TGTGCCAGCAGCTTGTTCCCCACCTACGAGCAGTACTTC.

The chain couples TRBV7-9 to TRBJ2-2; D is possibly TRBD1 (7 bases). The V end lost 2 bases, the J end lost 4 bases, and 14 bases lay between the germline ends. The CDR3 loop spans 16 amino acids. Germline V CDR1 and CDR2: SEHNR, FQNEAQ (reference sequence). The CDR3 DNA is TGTGCCAGCAGCTTACAAGCCCAGGGGGGCACCGGGGAGCTGTTTTTT. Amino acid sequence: CASSLQAQGGTGELFF.